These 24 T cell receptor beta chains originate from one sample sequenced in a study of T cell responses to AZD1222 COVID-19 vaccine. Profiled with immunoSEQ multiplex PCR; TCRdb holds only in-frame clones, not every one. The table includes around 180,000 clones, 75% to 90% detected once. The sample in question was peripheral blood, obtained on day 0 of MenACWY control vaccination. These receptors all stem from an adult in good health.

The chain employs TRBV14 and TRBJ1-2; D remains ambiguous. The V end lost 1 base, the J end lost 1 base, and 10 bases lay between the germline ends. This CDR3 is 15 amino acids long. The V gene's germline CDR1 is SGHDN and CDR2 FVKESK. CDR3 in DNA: TGTGCCAGCAGCCAAGTGCCTGCAGTTAACTATGGCTACACCTTC. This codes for CASSQVPAVNYGYTF.

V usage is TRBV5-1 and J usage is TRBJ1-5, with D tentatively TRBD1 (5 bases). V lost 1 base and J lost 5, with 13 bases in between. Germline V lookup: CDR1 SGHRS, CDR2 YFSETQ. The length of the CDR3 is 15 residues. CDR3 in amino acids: CASSLTGTRDQPQHF. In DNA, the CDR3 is TGCGCCAGCAGCTTGACCGGGACGAGGGATCAGCCCCAGCATTTT.

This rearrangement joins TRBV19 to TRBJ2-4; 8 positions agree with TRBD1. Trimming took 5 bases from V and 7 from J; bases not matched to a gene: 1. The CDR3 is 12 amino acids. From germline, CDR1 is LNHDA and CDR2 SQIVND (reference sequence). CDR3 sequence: CASSWTGNIQYF. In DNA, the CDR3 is TGTGCCAGTAGTTGGACAGGGAACATTCAGTACTTC. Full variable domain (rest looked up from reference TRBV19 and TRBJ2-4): DGGITQSPKYLFRKEGQNVTLSCEQNLNHDAMYWYRQDPGQGLRLIYYSQIVNDFQKGDIAEGYSVSREKKESFPLTVTSAQKNPTAFYLCASSWTGNIQYFGAGTRLSVL.

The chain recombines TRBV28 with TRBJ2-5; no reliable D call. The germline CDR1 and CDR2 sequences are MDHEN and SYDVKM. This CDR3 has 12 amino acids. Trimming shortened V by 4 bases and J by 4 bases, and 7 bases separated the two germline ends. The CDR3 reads CASSSNRETQYF. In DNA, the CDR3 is TGTGCCAGCAGTTCCAATCGAGAGACCCAGTACTTC.

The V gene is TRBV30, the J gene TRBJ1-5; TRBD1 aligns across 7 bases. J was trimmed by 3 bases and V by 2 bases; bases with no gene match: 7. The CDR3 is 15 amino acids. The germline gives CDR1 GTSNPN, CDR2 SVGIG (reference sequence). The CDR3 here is CAWSRSQGLNQPQHF. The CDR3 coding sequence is TGTGCCTGGAGTAGGTCACAGGGGCTCAATCAGCCCCAGCATTTT.

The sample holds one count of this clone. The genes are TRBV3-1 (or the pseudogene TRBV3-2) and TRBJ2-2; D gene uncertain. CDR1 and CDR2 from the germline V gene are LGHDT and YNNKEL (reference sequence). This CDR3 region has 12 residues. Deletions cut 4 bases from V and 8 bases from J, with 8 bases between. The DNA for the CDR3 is TGTGCCAGCAGCCTAAGCATGGGGGAGCTGTTTTTT. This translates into CASSLSMGELFF.

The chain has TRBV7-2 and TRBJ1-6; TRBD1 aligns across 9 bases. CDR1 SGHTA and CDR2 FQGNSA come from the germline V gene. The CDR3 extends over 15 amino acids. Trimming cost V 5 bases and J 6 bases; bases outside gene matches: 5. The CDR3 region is CASSTGTGSNSPLHF. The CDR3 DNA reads TGTGCCAGCAGCACCGGGACAGGGTCTAATTCACCCCTCCACTTT.

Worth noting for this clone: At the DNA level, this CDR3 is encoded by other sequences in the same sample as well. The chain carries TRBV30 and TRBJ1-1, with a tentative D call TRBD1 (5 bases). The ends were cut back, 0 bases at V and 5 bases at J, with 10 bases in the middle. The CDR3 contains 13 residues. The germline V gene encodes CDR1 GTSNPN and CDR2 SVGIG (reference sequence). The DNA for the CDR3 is TGTGCCTGGAGTGTACAAGGGGATACTGAAGCTTTCTTT. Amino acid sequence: CAWSVQGDTEAFF.

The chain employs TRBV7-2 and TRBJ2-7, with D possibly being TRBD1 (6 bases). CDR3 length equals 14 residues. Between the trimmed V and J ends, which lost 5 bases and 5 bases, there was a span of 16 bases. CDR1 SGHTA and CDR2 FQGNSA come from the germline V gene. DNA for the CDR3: TGTGCCAGCAGCCCATACCCGGGACAAAACGAGCAGTACTTC. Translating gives CASSPYPGQNEQYF.

The CDR3 nucleotides read TGTGCCAGCAGTTGGCAGTATAATTCACCCCTCCACTTT. Its protein is CASSWQYNSPLHF. This chain uses TRBV6-5 with TRBJ1-6; D not certain. Per the germline V gene, CDR1 is MNHEY and CDR2 is SVGAGI. This CDR3 comprises 13 residues. Trimming removed 4 bases from V and 4 bases from J, with 5 bases in between.

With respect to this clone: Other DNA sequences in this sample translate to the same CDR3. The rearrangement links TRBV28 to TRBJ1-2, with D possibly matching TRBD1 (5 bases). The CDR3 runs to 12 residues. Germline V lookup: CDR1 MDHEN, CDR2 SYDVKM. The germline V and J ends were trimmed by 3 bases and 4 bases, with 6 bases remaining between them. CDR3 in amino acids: CASSFRGYGYTF. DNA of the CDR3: TGTGCCAGCAGTTTTAGGGGCTATGGCTACACCTTC.

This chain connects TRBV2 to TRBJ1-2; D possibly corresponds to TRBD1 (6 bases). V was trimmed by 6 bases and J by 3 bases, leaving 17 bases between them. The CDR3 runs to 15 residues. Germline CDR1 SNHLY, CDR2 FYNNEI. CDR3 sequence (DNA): TGTGCCAGCAGGGAACGACAGGCCTGGGACTATGGCTACACCTTC. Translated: CASRERQAWDYGYTF.

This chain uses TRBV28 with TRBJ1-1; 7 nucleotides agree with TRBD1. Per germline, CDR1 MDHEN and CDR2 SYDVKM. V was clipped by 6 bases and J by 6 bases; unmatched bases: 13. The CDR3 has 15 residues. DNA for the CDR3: TGTGCCAGCAGGGGACCGGGCTCAGGGGGTCCTGAAGCTTTCTTT. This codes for CASRGPGSGGPEAFF.

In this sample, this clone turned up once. As DNA, the CDR3 is TGCGCCAGCAGCTTGCGGGGCGAGCAGTTCTTC. Amino acids: CASSLRGEQFF. The chain employs TRBV5-1 and TRBJ2-1; perhaps D is TRBD1 or TRBD2 (5 bases each). The V end lost 1 base, the J end lost 10 bases, and 6 bases lay between the germline ends. Germline V CDR1 and CDR2: SGHRS, YFSETQ. This CDR3 spans 11 amino acids.

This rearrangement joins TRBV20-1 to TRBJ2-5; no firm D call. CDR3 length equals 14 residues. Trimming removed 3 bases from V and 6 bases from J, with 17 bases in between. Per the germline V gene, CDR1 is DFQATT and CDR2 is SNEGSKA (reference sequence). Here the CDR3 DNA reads TGCAGTGCTAGTCAGCAGGACCCCTCCCAGACCCAGTACTTC. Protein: CSASQQDPSQTQYF.

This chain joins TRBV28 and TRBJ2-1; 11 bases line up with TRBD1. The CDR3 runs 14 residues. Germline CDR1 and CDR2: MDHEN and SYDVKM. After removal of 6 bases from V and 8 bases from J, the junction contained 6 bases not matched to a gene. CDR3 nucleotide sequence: TGTGCCAGCAGCATTATGGGACAGGGGGATGAGCAGTTCTTC. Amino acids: CASSIMGQGDEQFF.

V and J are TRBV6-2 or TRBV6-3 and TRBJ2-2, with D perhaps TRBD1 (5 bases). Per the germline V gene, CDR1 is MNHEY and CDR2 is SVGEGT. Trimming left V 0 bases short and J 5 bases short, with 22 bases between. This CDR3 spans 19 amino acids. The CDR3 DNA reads TGTGCCAGCAGTTACTCCAAGACAGACTGGATTTCTTGGACCGGGGAGCTGTTTTTT. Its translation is CASSYSKTDWISWTGELFF.

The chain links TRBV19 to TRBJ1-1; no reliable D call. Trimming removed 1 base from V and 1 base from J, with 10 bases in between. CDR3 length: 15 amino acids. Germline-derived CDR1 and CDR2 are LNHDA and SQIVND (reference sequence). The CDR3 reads CASSIVGVRNTEAFF. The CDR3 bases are TGTGCCAGTAGTATAGTGGGAGTGCGGAACACTGAAGCTTTCTTT.

The DNA of the CDR3 is TGTGCCAGTAGTGGGGACAGAAACTCCTACGAGCAGTACTTC. It translates to CASSGDRNSYEQYF. The V call is TRBV19, the J call TRBJ2-7, with 7 bases identical to TRBD1. Trimming cost V 5 bases and J 0 bases; bases outside gene matches: 4. CDR3 length: 14 residues. Germline V gene lookup returns CDR1 LNHDA and CDR2 SQIVND (reference sequence).

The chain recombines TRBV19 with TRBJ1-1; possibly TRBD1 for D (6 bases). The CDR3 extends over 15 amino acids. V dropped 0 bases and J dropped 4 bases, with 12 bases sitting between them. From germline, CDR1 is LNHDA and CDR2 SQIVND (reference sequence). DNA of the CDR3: TGTGCCAGTAGTATAGATCAGGGGCTCGGCACTGAAGCTTTCTTT. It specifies CASSIDQGLGTEAFF.

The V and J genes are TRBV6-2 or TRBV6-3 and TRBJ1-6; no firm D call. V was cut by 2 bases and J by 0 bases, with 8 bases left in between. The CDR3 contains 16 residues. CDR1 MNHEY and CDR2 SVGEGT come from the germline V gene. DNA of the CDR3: TGTGCCAGCAGTTACGGGCGGAGCTCCTATAATTCACCCCTCCACTTT. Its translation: CASSYGRSSYNSPLHF.

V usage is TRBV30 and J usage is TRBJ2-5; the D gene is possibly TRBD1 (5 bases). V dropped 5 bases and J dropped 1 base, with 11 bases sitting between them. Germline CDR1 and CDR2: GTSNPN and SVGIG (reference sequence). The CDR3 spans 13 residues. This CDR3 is CAWRQNLQETQYF. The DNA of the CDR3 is TGTGCCTGGCGACAGAACCTCCAAGAGACCCAGTACTTC.

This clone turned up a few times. CDR3 sequence reads: CASSLGTPGTNEQFF. CDR3 nucleotides: TGTGCCAGCAGCCTCGGGACCCCTGGGACCAATGAGCAGTTCTTC. V is TRBV7-2 and J is TRBJ2-1; D may be TRBD1 or TRBD2 (5 bases each). This CDR3 has 15 amino acids. Germline V gives CDR1 SGHTA, CDR2 FQGNSA. Trimming took off 5 bases at V and 6 bases at J, with 17 bases between the two ends. Full variable domain (missing parts from reference TRBV7-2 and TRBJ2-1): GAGVSQSPSNKVTEKGKDVELRCDPISGHTALYWYRQSLGQGLEFLIYFQGNSAPDKSGLPSDRFSAERTGGSVSTLTIQRTQQEDSAVYLCASSLGTPGTNEQFFGPGTRLTVL.

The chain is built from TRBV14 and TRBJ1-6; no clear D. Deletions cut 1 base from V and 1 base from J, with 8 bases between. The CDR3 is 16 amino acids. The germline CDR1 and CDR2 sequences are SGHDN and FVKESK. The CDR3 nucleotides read TGTGCCAGCAGCCAAGTATGGGGATCCTATAATTCACCCCTCCACTTT. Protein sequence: CASSQVWGSYNSPLHF.